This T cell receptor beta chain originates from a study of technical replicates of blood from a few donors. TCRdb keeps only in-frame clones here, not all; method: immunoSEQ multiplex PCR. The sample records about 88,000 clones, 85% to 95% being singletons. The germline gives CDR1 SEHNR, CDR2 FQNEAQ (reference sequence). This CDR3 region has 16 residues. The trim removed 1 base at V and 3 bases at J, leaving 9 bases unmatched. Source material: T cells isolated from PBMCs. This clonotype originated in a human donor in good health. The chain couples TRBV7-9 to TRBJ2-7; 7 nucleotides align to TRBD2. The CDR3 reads CASSLETGLRDYEQYF. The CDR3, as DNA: TGTGCCAGCAGCTTAGAGACGGGACTAAGAGACTACGAGCAGTACTTC.